The clone carrying this TCR beta chain occurred many times. Caucasian individuals from Russia who were healthy and aged 6 to 90 acted as donors. Approximately 9 milliliters was the volume of peripheral blood drawn from each donor. The authors ran a second PCR of roughly 6 to 11 cycles using a sample-barcoded 5' primer and a J-beta primer mix. TCRdb reprocessed the 5' RACE reads with MiXCR, giving one entry per CDR3 protein. The table lists 700,000 to 850,000 distinct CDR3 sequences, about 37% of them singletons. The data originate from a study of blood T cells in healthy people across ages. Germline CDR1 is MNHEY and CDR2 is SVGAGI. V was clipped by 2 bases and J by 2 bases; unmatched bases: 2. This CDR3 has 14 residues.

The source of this sequence is a young man in good health. Sequencing used blood. The chain employs TRBV6-5 and TRBJ2-5; 7 positions match TRBD2. The CDR3, as DNA: TGTGCCAGCAGTTACGAGCGGGGACAAGAGACCCAGTACTTC. Translation: CASSYERGQETQYF.